This TCR beta chain was captured in a study of PD-1 blockade in classical Hodgkin lymphoma. Study-level findings and limits: Nothing has yet pinned down what causes the repertoire differences, possibly disease activity or prior therapy.

Time point reported: cycle 4 day 1 (C4D1), after around six weeks of nivolumab. Every patient experienced relapse after autologous stem cell transplantation, and brentuximab vedotin exposure varied. Measured with immunoSEQ multiplex PCR; TCRdb has only the in-frame clones, and not every one. Of roughly 7,100 clones listed, about 86% were seen once; the top ten hold around 42%. The CDR3 contains 14 residues. V shed 5 bases and J 8 bases; nucleotides not matched to a gene: 7. In germline, CDR1 is SGHTA, CDR2 FQGTGA. About this clone itself: What it binds is unknown.

The input for sequencing was peripheral blood mononuclear cells (PBMCs), taken before the fourth cycle of nivolumab. This chain connects TRBV7-3 to TRBJ2-1; 9 bases fit TRBD2. The sequence was obtained from a human donor with classical Hodgkin lymphoma. CDR3 in amino acids: CASSNQGLAHEQFF. DNA of the CDR3: TGTGCCAGCAGCAACCAGGGACTAGCCCATGAGCAGTTCTTC.